This TCR beta chain was recorded in a study of T cells expressing NK-cell markers. Looking at the study overall: Cells sorted as CD3+CD56+NKG2C+, CD3+CD56+NKG2C- and CD3+CD56-NKG2C+ T cells supplied the TCR beta repertoires. Among the eight sequenced donors, seven tested HCMV-seropositive and one tested seronegative.

Germline V CDR1 and CDR2: SGHKS, YYEKEE (reference sequence). The CDR3 sequence is 18 residues long. General observations from the study: Clones of NKG2C+ T cells that had expanded were of unclear HCMV specificity.

Notes on this clonotype: Its antigen is still unknown.

UMI-tagged 5'RACE template switching yielded the TCR beta cDNA. TCRdb re-called the 5' RACE reads and catalogs CDR3 proteins one per entry, DNA excluded. The data show roughly 380,000 distinct CDR3 sequences, and the top ten clones hold 5.2%. This receptor was taken from a man aged 18 to 70 in good health. The J gene is TRBJ2-3, the V gene TRBV5-5; TCRdb indicates TRBD2, and absent DNA this call remains unverified. The sample taken for sequencing was blood T cells: a sorted CD56 or NKG2C T cell subset, CD4+ or CD8+ T cells, or bulk PBMC T cells (not recorded which). The CDR3 here is CASSLARGGGPPTDTQYF.